This T cell receptor (beta chain) was observed in a study of vaccination and CD4 T cells after COVID-19. Across the whole study: Six males and four females constituted the convalescent cohort, two of whom were Hispanic. The peptides that stimulated the cells were overlapping spike peptides from SARS-CoV-2, HCoV-NL63, HCoV-OC43 and HCoV-229E. Convalescent patients gave post-COVID blood a median approximately 100 days post-diagnosis, range 35 to 161.

Treatment described: approximately 9-day PBMC culture with coronavirus spike peptide pools or control peptides (ViraFEST assay). Sequenced with the Oncomine TCR Beta short-read assay was DNA taken from cultured CD4+ T cells. TCRdb called the PCR reads again in MiXCR, with one record for every CDR3 protein. The sample consists of around 8,000 distinct CDR3 sequences, about 50% of them appearing once. V was pared by 6 bases and J by 1 base, with 19 bases between. The length of the CDR3 is 16 residues. Germline loops: CDR1 SGHNT, CDR2 YYREEE (reference sequence). Comment on this clonotype: Its antigen is unidentified.

The source material was CD4+ T cells from blood, cultured in vitro. This clonotype originated in a human donor who had recovered from COVID-19. This chain connects TRBV5-4 to TRBJ1-2; the D gene is possibly TRBD1 (5 bases). The CDR3 protein is CASTLRGKGVNYGYTF. Here the CDR3 DNA reads TGTGCCAGCACCTTACGAGGGAAAGGGGTTAACTATGGCTACACCTTC.